The present TCR beta chain was sequenced within a study of PD-L1 blockade in urothelial cancer. As for the study in general: Dosed intravenously at 1,200 mg every 3 weeks, atezolizumab was initiated by patients in the mid-2010s. Patients had received 0 to 3 prior chemotherapy regimens. The researchers analyzed blood 3 weeks (second dose) and 6 weeks after treatment start.

Clones were sequenced by immunoSEQ multiplex PCR, and TCRdb holds only the in-frame ones, with some missing. Here the sample spans 75,000 to 90,000 clones, 82% being singletons. V dropped 3 bases and J dropped 4; count of bases not matched to a gene: 8. Per the germline V gene, CDR1 is SNHLY and CDR2 is FYNNEI. The CDR3 extends over 16 amino acids. The chain links TRBV2 to TRBJ1-3; 8 nucleotides agree with TRBD1. Here the sequenced sample was PBMCs, taken around atezolizumab (anti-PD-L1) treatment. This TCR was sampled from a man aged 65-85 years with urothelial cancer. The CDR3: CASSEDRVLNGNTIYF. CDR3 bases: TGTGCCAGCAGTGAGGACAGGGTGTTGAACGGAAACACCATATATTTT.